What follows is one T cell receptor beta chain and its context. Antigen unknown. The PCR was carried out with 60 Vbeta primers and 13 Jbeta primers. Profiling relied on immunoSEQ multiplex PCR, and the TCRdb table lists in-frame clones only, not all of them. This table has approximately 170,000 clones, less than 90% appearing once. These data belong to a study of cytomegalovirus exposure and HLA in healthy donors. Turning to the study itself: Earlier, fewer than 140 million unique TCR beta sequences were recovered from 200 million or so T cells by an analysis.

The study sampled nominally healthy donors, though unrecorded immune exposures were likely. Overall study results and limits: In vitro experiments confirmed that three CMV-associated chains were specific for CMV antigens. Earlier analysis yielded a pattern in which most TCR beta V segments were productive about 90% or about 30% of the time.

Germline V lookup: CDR1 MNHEY, CDR2 SMNVEV (reference sequence). The V end was cut by 5 bases, the J end by 3 bases, with 20 bases between. This CDR3 is built from 17 residues. Sequenced: PBMCs. This receptor was taken from a man over 45 in good health and CMV-seropositive. V usage is TRBV27 and J usage is TRBJ1-5; D call uncertain. The CDR3 protein is CASSPNPGRAHNQPQHF. The CDR3 DNA reads as TGTGCCAGCAGTCCCAATCCCGGGCGGGCTCACAATCAGCCCCAGCATTTT.